This T cell receptor beta chain was found in a study of cytomegalovirus exposure and HLA in healthy donors. In the PCR, 60 Vbeta and 13 Jbeta primers were used. Sequenced by immunoSEQ multiplex PCR; TCRdb stores in-frame clones only, minus some. Of about 160,000 clones listed, about four fifths are singletons. Germline V CDR1 and CDR2: LNHDA, SQIVND (reference sequence). The CDR3 is 15 amino acids. V was pared by 6 bases and J by 4 bases, with 17 bases between. For this clone: Antigen: not known.

Overall study results and limits: The investigators catalogued about 170 TCR beta chains as cytomegalovirus-associated.

The sequenced sample consisted of PBMCs. The genes are TRBV19 and TRBJ2-3; maybe TRBD2 (5 bases). The clonotype comes from a male donor in good health and CMV-seronegative. In nucleotides, the CDR3 is TGTGCCAGTAGCCGAGAACGAACCGGGGCAGATACGCAGTATTTT. Amino acids: CASSRERTGADTQYF.